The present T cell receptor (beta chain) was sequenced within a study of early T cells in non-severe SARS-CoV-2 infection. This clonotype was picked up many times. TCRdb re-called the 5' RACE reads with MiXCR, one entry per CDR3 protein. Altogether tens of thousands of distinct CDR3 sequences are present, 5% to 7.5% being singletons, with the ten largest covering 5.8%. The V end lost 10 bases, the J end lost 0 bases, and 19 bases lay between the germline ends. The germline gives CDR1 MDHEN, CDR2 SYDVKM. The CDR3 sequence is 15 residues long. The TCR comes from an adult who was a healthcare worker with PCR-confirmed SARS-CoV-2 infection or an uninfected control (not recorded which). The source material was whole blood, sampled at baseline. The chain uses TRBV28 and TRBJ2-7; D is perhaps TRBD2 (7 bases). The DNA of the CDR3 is TGTGCCATCTTGGGAGGGGGGACCCACTCCTACGAGCAGTACTTC. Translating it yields CAILGGGTHSYEQYF.